This TCR beta chain derives from a study of Ad26.COV2.S vaccination and SARS-CoV-2 variants. Background on the study: The trial was COV1001 and the donor's arm was Ad26.COV2.S. Ad26.COV2.S given intramuscularly, once or twice 56 days apart.

Treatment noted: 15 to 20 received Ad26.COV2.S at low or high dose, single or two shots; five or six received placebo; per-sample allocation not given. Sampling happened 63 days after the first vaccine or placebo injection. Aged 18-55 years, donor was enrolled in Boston around 2020. Overall study findings and caveats: The breadth of spike-specific CD8+ and CD4+ T cell responses after vaccination was reportedly substantial.

Only one count was recorded for this clone. Its antigen is unidentified. Sequencing was performed with immunoSEQ multiplex PCR; in TCRdb, only in-frame clones are kept and a portion is missing. The table has about 350,000 clones, approximately 86% seen once; the top ten hold approximately 12%. The TCR sequence derives from a person aged 18-65 years who received the Ad26.COV2.S COVID-19 vaccine or a placebo. The source was peripheral blood, collected in a trial of Ad26.COV2.S vaccine versus placebo.

This chain's CDR3 is CATVGQRGPEAFF. For the CDR3, the DNA is TGTGCCACCGTAGGACAGCGCGGCCCTGAAGCTTTCTTT. The chain carries TRBV10-3 and TRBJ1-1; possibly TRBD1 for D (6 bases). V was trimmed by 10 bases and J by 6 bases, leaving 18 bases between them. CDR1 is ENHRY, CDR2 SYGVKD, per germline. The CDR3 covers 13 residues.